This TCR beta chain is drawn from a study of response to subunit inactivated influenza vaccine. CDR3 length: 13 amino acids. In germline, CDR1 is ENHRY, CDR2 SYGVKD. V dropped 3 bases and J dropped 6 bases, with 10 bases sitting between them. TCRdb re-called the RT-PCR reads through MiXCR, storing one row per CDR3 protein. Among about 540,000 distinct CDR3 sequences listed, approximately 24% were seen once. The sample was also linked to a second study, of T cells expressing NK-cell markers. Per that study: TCR beta cDNA was made by 5'RACE template switching with UMIs. Within several experiments, an anti-gamma-delta TCR antibody kept the sorting limited to alpha-beta TCR T cells.

The rearrangement joins TRBV10-3 to TRBJ2-3; D ambiguous. The sequence came from a man in his fifties who received an inactivated influenza vaccine. The sample here was CD4+ T cells sorted from PBMCs, taken 12 days after vaccination. The CDR3 region has the DNA TGTGCCATCAGTGACTCGGAACCTGATACGCAGTATTTT. It yields the protein CAISDSEPDTQYF.